This T cell receptor (beta chain) comes out of a study of neurological immune-mediated disorders. Synthesis of cDNA was performed by 5'RACE using 10-nucleotide random UMIs. TCRdb called the 5' RACE reads again in MiXCR, with one record for every CDR3 protein. The sample has more than 75,000 distinct CDR3 sequences; 5% to 6% are singletons. Study results and caveats: Among 34 multiple sclerosis patients, 18 had repertoires that phylogenetic grouping placed in one related-CDR3 cluster, a possible signature.

From germline, CDR1 is SGHRS and CDR2 YFSETQ. Trimming at V came to 2 bases and at J to 2 bases, leaving 3 bases not matched to a gene. The CDR3 is made up of 15 amino acids. In its sample, this clonotype was seen a few times. The antigen remains undetermined. The specimen sequenced was PBMCs. This clonotype originated in a woman in her 30s with multiple sclerosis. The chain is built from TRBV5-1 and TRBJ2-3; 9 bases map to TRBD2. Here the CDR3 reads CASSFLAGYTDTQYF. CDR3 sequence (DNA): TGCGCCAGCAGCTTCCTAGCGGGGTACACAGATACGCAGTATTTT.